Detailed here is one TCR beta chain. Its antigen is unidentified. This record comes from a study of PD-1 blockade in classical Hodgkin lymphoma. Study-level points and caveats: Reported baseline diversity: healthy donors highest, relapsed/refractory patients lowest. Repertoire differences lack defined causes, possibly disease activity or prior therapy.

The germline gives CDR1 MNHEY, CDR2 SVGAGI. The CDR3 extends over 15 amino acids. V lost 2 bases to trimming and J lost 2 bases, with 11 bases between them. Described time point: newly diagnosed, previously untreated cHL patient sample. Untreated, newly diagnosed classical Hodgkin lymphoma PBMCs were used for comparison. Sequenced by immunoSEQ multiplex PCR; TCRdb stores in-frame clones only, minus some. The sample shows approximately 31,000 clones, roughly 94% of them seen only once. The clonotype comes from a human donor with classical Hodgkin lymphoma. The chain employs TRBV6-5 and TRBJ2-3; tentatively, D is TRBD1 (5 bases). What was sequenced was peripheral blood mononuclear cells (PBMCs). This chain's CDR3 is CASSYRGRNTDTQYF. CDR3 nucleotides: TGTGCCAGCAGTTACAGGGGCAGAAACACAGATACGCAGTATTTT.